The clone carrying this T cell receptor (beta chain) was detected ten times or more. Its specificity is not known. The data were obtained in a study of T cells after yellow fever vaccination. TCRdb used MiXCR to reprocess the 5' RACE reads, holding one entry per CDR3 protein. This sample has 310,000 or so distinct CDR3 sequences, with about 6.9% found just once. The CDR3 has 17 amino acids. V lost 4 bases and J lost 3, with 19 bases in between. Per germline, CDR1 MDHEN and CDR2 SYDVKM. Overall study results and limits: The secondary response peaked faster, at day 5 versus 15, but was weaker. Most clones from primary vaccination resurfaced after the booster (approximately 95% CD4, approximately 87% CD8). Clonotypes appearing in both CD4 and CD8 compartments existed, and their share was small.

This clonotype was sampled from a man younger than 35 who received the YFV17D yellow fever vaccine. The rearrangement joins TRBV28 to TRBJ2-1; D is tentatively TRBD1 or TRBD2 (5 bases each). The source material was PBMCs, sampled around 45 days after the first yellow fever vaccination. CDR3 protein: CASSSGPPGRGYNEQFF. The CDR3 bases are TGTGCCAGCAGTTCGGGGCCCCCAGGAAGGGGCTACAATGAGCAGTTCTTC.